This is a list of T cell receptor beta chains from one sample in a study of cytomegalovirus exposure and HLA in healthy donors. Repertoires were generated with immunoSEQ multiplex PCR, while TCRdb's copy carries only in-frame clones and drops some. The repertoire holds approximately 220,000 clones, around 80% seen once, with 2.5% to 3.5% in the top ten. The material sequenced was PBMCs. The receptor source for this set is a man aged 25-40 years in good health and CMV-seronegative. Each CDR3 is given with its conserved first and last residue. A D gene is named only where the DNA matches it firmly. Expanded clones are given a class, and other clones once, few, many or no size at all.

>TRBV15|TRBD1|NA|TRBJ1-5
TGTGCCACCAGCAGAGGTGGGACAGATGGGCAGCCCCAGCATTTT
CATSRGGTDGQPQHF
>TRBV6-6|TRBD2|NA|TRBJ2-2
TGTGCCAGCAGACTAGCGGGGGGGACCGGGGAGCTGTTTTTT
CASRLAGGTGELFF
>TRBV5-1|TRBD1|NA|TRBJ1-1
TGCGCCAGCAGCCCCGTGACAGGGGGTGAAGCTTTCTTT
CASSPVTGGEAFF
>TRBV10-3|TRBD1|NA|TRBJ1-4
TGTGCCATCGCATCGGGACAGGCCCCTGAAAAACTGTTTTTT
CAIASGQAPEKLFF
>TRBV9|TRBD1|NA|TRBJ1-3
TGTGCCAGCAGCGTCCAGGGGGCGCGGGGAAACACCATATATTTT
CASSVQGARGNTIYF
>TRBV6-6|TRBD1|few|TRBJ1-1
TGTGCCAGCAGGTATCCCGGGACAGGGTACACTGAAGCTTTCTTT
CASRYPGTGYTEAFF
>TRBV7-2|NA|NA|TRBJ1-6
TGTGCCAGCAGCTTACCAACCCCCGGGCGGGGGCGAGGGAATTCACCCCTCCACTTT
CASSLPTPGRGRGNSPLHF
>TRBV7-6|NA|NA|TRBJ1-4
TGTGCCAGCAGCCAACAGACAGGACTTAATGAAAAACTGTTTTTT
CASSQQTGLNEKLFF
>TRBV19|NA|NA|TRBJ1-5
TGTGCCAGTAGTATTATACTGGGCAATCAGCCCCAGCATTTT
CASSIILGNQPQHF
>TRBV28|TRBD2|NA|TRBJ2-7
TGTGCCAGCAGTTTACGGCTAGCGGGGGCCTCCTACGAGCAGTACTTC
CASSLRLAGASYEQYF
>TRBV4-1|NA|few|TRBJ1-2
TGCGCCAGCAGCCCTCAGGTTAACTATGGCTACACCTTC
CASSPQVNYGYTF
>TRBV4-1|TRBD2|NA|TRBJ2-7
TGCGCCAGCAGCCAAGGGCGTACGGGGGGTCACGAGCAGTACTTC
CASSQGRTGGHEQYF
>TRBV21-1|NA|once|TRBJ2-3
TGTGCCAGCAGCAAAAACGGTAAGCGGCTCACAGATACGCAGTATTTT
CASSKNGKRLTDTQYF
>TRBV27|TRBD1|few|TRBJ1-6
TGTGCCAGCAGTTTAACACAGGGGTCGGGCACCTATAATTCACCCCTCCACTTT
CASSLTQGSGTYNSPLHF
>TRBV4-1|NA|NA|TRBJ2-2
TGCGCCAGCTCGGAGGGGACCCGGGAGCTGTTTTTT
CASSEGTRELFF
>TRBV7-2|NA|medium-sized|TRBJ2-5
TGTGCCAGCAGCTTATCTACAGGGTTCCAAGAGACCCAGTACTTC
CASSLSTGFQETQYF
>TRBV9|NA|NA|TRBJ2-5
TGTGCCAGCAGCGTAGATCGGGGAATGGAGACCCAGTACTTC
CASSVDRGMETQYF
>TRBV7-2|NA|NA|TRBJ2-3
TGTGCCAGCAGCTTGACTTCCCCTTTTGTAGCAGATACGCAGTATTTT
CASSLTSPFVADTQYF
>TRBV29-1|NA|few|TRBJ1-3
TGCAGCGTTGGTGAGTCTGGAAACACCATATATTTT
CSVGESGNTIYF
>TRBV4-2|NA|NA|TRBJ1-5
TGTGCCAGCAGCCAAGATTTCGGTCAGCCCCAGCATTTT
CASSQDFGQPQHF
>TRBV7-2|NA|NA|TRBJ2-3
TGTGCCAGCAGTCTCGCAGGTCTTAAGGGGACAGATACGCAGTATTTT
CASSLAGLKGTDTQYF
>TRBV21-1|NA|NA|TRBJ1-5
TGTGCCACCCGGGACAGTTGCAATCAGCCCCAGCATTTT
CATRDSCNQPQHF
>TRBV27|NA|NA|TRBJ2-7
TGTGCCAGCAGTTCCATACTAGCCCTAAACCCCTACGAGCAGTACTTC
CASSSILALNPYEQYF
>TRBV7-9|TRBD1|NA|TRBJ1-1
TGTGCCAGCAGCTTAGGCCCAGGGGGTAAGAACACTGAAGCTTTCTTT
CASSLGPGGKNTEAFF
>TRBV4-3|NA|NA|TRBJ1-5
TGCGCCAGCAGCCAAGACAGGGGTAGCAATCAGCCCCAGCATTTT
CASSQDRGSNQPQHF
>TRBV25-1|NA|few|TRBJ2-2
TGTGCCAGCAGTGTTCAGGGCGGGGAGCTGTTTTTT
CASSVQGGELFF